These 22 T cell receptor beta chains were sequenced from one sample in a study of early T cells in non-severe SARS-CoV-2 infection. TCRdb recomputed calls from the 5' RACE reads with MiXCR, one row per CDR3 protein. The table records over 30,000 distinct CDR3 sequences, less than 8.5% of them present only once. The sample here was whole blood, taken at baseline. The receptors were sampled from an adult who was a healthcare worker with PCR-confirmed SARS-CoV-2 infection or an uninfected control (not recorded which).

Many counts were recorded for this clonotype. The chain combines TRBV27 with TRBJ1-1, with 11 bases that match TRBD1. This CDR3 spans 14 amino acids. The J segment lost 4 bases and the V segment lost 5 bases, leaving 3 bases of the junction unmatched. Germline V gene sequence: CDR1 MNHEY, CDR2 SMNVEV (reference sequence). Here the CDR3 DNA reads TGTGCCAGCAGTATTGGACAGGGGGCCACTGAAGCTTTCTTT. This codes for CASSIGQGATEAFF.

The rearrangement joins TRBV11-2 to TRBJ2-7; 8 bases match TRBD1. Germline V CDR1 and CDR2: SGHAT, FQNNGV. This CDR3 spans 15 amino acids. The junction had 3 bases not matched to a gene; V was cut back by 0 bases and J by 2 bases. CDR3: CASSLDLGQAYEQYF. The CDR3 DNA sequence: TGTGCCAGCAGCTTAGATCTGGGACAGGCCTACGAGCAGTACTTC.

The chain recombines TRBV13 with TRBJ2-3, with TRBD1 as a possible D gene (6 bases). This CDR3 is 16 amino acids long. Per germline, CDR1 PRHDT and CDR2 FYEKMQ (reference sequence). V was pared by 3 bases and J by 0 bases, with 13 bases between. The CDR3 sequence: CASSLTGRTSTDTQYF. The CDR3 DNA reads as TGTGCCAGCAGCTTGACAGGAAGAACTAGCACAGATACGCAGTATTTT.

The table lists this clonotype with many counts. The chain employs TRBV18 and TRBJ1-2; a possible D gene is TRBD1 (6 bases). Germline V gene data show CDR1 as KGHSH and CDR2 as LQKENI. This CDR3 is 15 amino acids long. With 2 bases removed from V and 2 bases from J, the gap between germline ends came to 12 bases. CDR3 amino acids: CASSPSVDRNYGYTF. CDR3 coding DNA: TGTGCCAGCTCACCATCCGTGGACAGAAACTATGGCTACACCTTC.

This clonotype was recorded at least ten times. This chain uses TRBV20-1 with TRBJ2-7, with 7 bases lining up with TRBD2. Per germline, CDR1 DFQATT and CDR2 SNEGSKA (reference sequence). V was clipped by 3 bases and J by 2 bases; unmatched bases: 16. The CDR3 is 17 residues long. This chain's CDR3 is CSASSLLAGVFPYEQYF. CDR3 nucleotide sequence: TGCAGTGCTAGTTCCCTCTTGGCGGGAGTCTTCCCCTACGAGCAGTACTTC.

This clonotype was recorded many times. The rearrangement uses TRBV4-1 and TRBJ2-1; D call uncertain. Germline V gene lookup returns CDR1 MGHRA and CDR2 YSYEKL. Trimming removed 3 bases from V and 0 bases from J, with 9 bases in between. The CDR3 is 15 amino acids. The CDR3 reads CASSQPMSSYNEQFF. Written as DNA, the CDR3 is TGCGCCAGCAGCCAGCCAATGAGCTCCTACAATGAGCAGTTCTTC.

This clonotype was counted between two and nine times. The CDR3, as DNA: TGTGCCAGTAGTCAAGGGGACTCCGCTATCCAAGAGACCCAGTACTTC. This codes for CASSQGDSAIQETQYF. V gene TRBV19 combines with J gene TRBJ2-5; perhaps TRBD2 as D (6 bases). Germline values: CDR1 LNHDA, CDR2 SQIVND (reference sequence). The CDR3 is 16 amino acids. V lost 5 bases, J lost 1 base, and 17 bases lay in between. Together with reference TRBV19 and TRBJ2-5, the CDR3 gives the full variable domain: DGGITQSPKYLFRKEGQNVTLSCEQNLNHDAMYWYRQDPGQGLRLIYYSQIVNDFQKGDIAEGYSVSREKKESFPLTVTSAQKNPTAFYLCASSQGDSAIQETQYFGPGTRLLVL.

This clonotype was seen repeatedly, ten times or more. The chain employs TRBV29-1 and TRBJ1-3; tentative D call: TRBD1 (5 bases). V was cut by 5 bases and J by 0 bases, with 8 bases left in between. CDR1 is SQVTM, CDR2 ANQGSEA, per germline. The length of the CDR3 is 13 residues. The CDR3 reads CSVNQGSGNTIYF. CDR3 nucleotide sequence: TGCAGCGTTAACCAGGGCTCTGGAAACACCATATATTTT. Full variable domain (remainder filled in from reference TRBV29-1 and TRBJ1-3): SAVISQKPSRDICQRGTSLTIQCQVDSQVTMMFWYRQQPGQSLTLIATANQGSEATYESGFVIDKFPISRPNLTFSTLTVSNMSPEDSSIYLCSVNQGSGNTIYFGEGSWLTVV.

This clonotype has a count of ten or more. The V call is TRBV20-1, the J call TRBJ2-1, with 14 bases that match TRBD2. Germline V gene lookup returns CDR1 DFQATT and CDR2 SNEGSKA (reference sequence). V gave up 6 bases and J gave up 8 bases; unmatched junction bases: 15. This CDR3 has 17 residues. CDR3 sequence: CSAPGTGTSGSFDEQFF. In DNA, the CDR3 is TGCAGTGCCCCAGGTACCGGGACTAGCGGGAGCTTCGATGAGCAGTTCTTC.

The V and J genes are TRBV6-2 or TRBV6-3 and TRBJ1-1; no clear D. V lost 5 bases, J lost 0 bases, and 13 bases lay in between. Germline V gene sequence: CDR1 MNHEY, CDR2 SVGEGT. The CDR3 contains 15 residues. In nucleotides, the CDR3 is TGTGCCAGCAGTGACCTTTTGGGGATGAACACTGAAGCTTTCTTT. It codes for CASSDLLGMNTEAFF.

This chain uses TRBV28 with TRBJ2-1, with TRBD2 matching 14 bases. The CDR3 consists of 16 residues. CDR1 and CDR2 (germline): MDHEN, SYDVKM. J lost 4 bases, V lost 5 bases, and 4 bases had no gene match. CDR3 nucleotide sequence: TGTGCCAGCAGTGGGACTAGCGGGAGTCCATACAATGAGCAGTTCTTC. Encoded protein: CASSGTSGSPYNEQFF.

This clonotype was seen only a few times. V and J are TRBV7-2 and TRBJ2-5, with 9 bases identical to TRBD2. V was pared by 4 bases and J by 7 bases, with 16 bases of the junction left unmatched. Germline V lookup: CDR1 SGHTA, CDR2 FQGNSA. The CDR3 is 17 residues long. The CDR3 loop is CASSSSGINKIGRTQYF. For the CDR3, the DNA is TGTGCCAGCAGCTCTAGCGGGATTAACAAGATTGGACGGACCCAGTACTTC.

The chain combines TRBV10-3 with TRBJ2-3, with 13 bases matching TRBD2. J lost 2 bases, V lost 2 bases, and 13 bases had no gene match. The CDR3 is 20 residues long. Germline loops: CDR1 ENHRY, CDR2 SYGVKD. The CDR3 here is CAISEPHTGTSGTFTDTQYF. In nucleotides, the CDR3 is TGTGCCATCAGTGAGCCACACACCGGGACTAGCGGGACTTTCACAGATACGCAGTATTTT.

This clonotype was counted at least ten times. The chain is built from TRBV7-8 and TRBJ2-3; D is undetermined. Trimming took off 0 bases at V and 0 bases at J, with 7 bases between the two ends. Germline CDR1 and CDR2: SGHVS and FQNEAQ. This CDR3 is built from 15 residues. The CDR3 DNA follows: TGTGCCAGCAGCTTAGCGGGGTCTAGCACAGATACGCAGTATTTT. Translated: CASSLAGSSTDTQYF.

Ten or more counts support this clonotype. J is TRBJ2-1 and V is TRBV24-1; perhaps TRBD2 as D (5 bases). CDR3 length: 16 amino acids. Germline V CDR1 and CDR2: KGHDR, SFDVKD. V lost 4 bases to trimming and J lost 2 bases, with 14 bases between them. The CDR3: CATSDIDRGPYNEQFF. CDR3 bases: TGTGCCACCAGTGACATAGATCGGGGTCCCTACAATGAGCAGTTCTTC.

The V and J genes are TRBV27 and TRBJ1-3, with a weak D call TRBD1 (5 bases). The CDR3 is made up of 15 amino acids. The V end lost 6 bases, the J end lost 0 bases, and 12 bases lay between the germline ends. The germline V gene has CDR1 MNHEY and CDR2 SMNVEV (reference sequence). The CDR3 sequence: CASRPQALSGNTIYF. In nucleotides, the CDR3 is TGTGCCAGCAGGCCACAGGCGCTCTCTGGAAACACCATATATTTT.

This rearrangement joins TRBV20-1 to TRBJ2-7; D is uncertain. Per the germline V gene, CDR1 is DFQATT and CDR2 is SNEGSKA (reference sequence). Deletions cut 1 base from V and 7 bases from J, with 11 bases between. The CDR3 is 12 amino acids. The CDR3 reads CSARASSFEQYF. The DNA of the CDR3 is TGCAGTGCTAGAGCCTCCTCCTTTGAGCAGTACTTC.

This clonotype was recorded many times. The CDR3 nucleotides are TGCGCCAGCAGCCTCACCCCCAAGCGGGAGGTTCCCTACGAGCAGTACTTC. This gives the protein CASSLTPKREVPYEQYF. V is TRBV4-1 and J is TRBJ2-7, with 9 bases aligning to TRBD2. The CDR3 consists of 17 residues. CDR1 and CDR2 (germline): MGHRA, YSYEKL. With V trimmed by 4 bases and J by 2 bases, 12 bases remained unmatched.

The chain uses TRBV9 and TRBJ2-7, with TRBD2 matching over 9 bases. Germline loops: CDR1 SGDLS, CDR2 YYNGEE. The CDR3 contains 15 residues. V lost 1 base, J lost 5 bases, and 7 bases stayed unmatched. CDR3 in amino acids: CASSVRGLASDEQYF. The CDR3 DNA reads as TGTGCCAGCAGCGTAAGGGGACTAGCTTCCGACGAGCAGTACTTC.

Many counts were recorded for this clonotype. The V call is TRBV18, the J call TRBJ2-1; D gene uncertain. The germline gives CDR1 KGHSH, CDR2 LQKENI. V lost 5 bases and J 5 bases, leaving 10 bases between the germline ends. This CDR3 is 13 amino acids long. The CDR3 bases are TGTGCCAGCTCAGGGAACAGAGACAATGAGCAGTTCTTC. Its protein is CASSGNRDNEQFF.

This clonotype was seen ten or more times. The chain joins TRBV7-3 to TRBJ1-6; 9 nucleotides line up with TRBD1. Trimming removed 5 bases from V and 5 bases from J; junction bases left unmatched: 4. Germline V gene data show CDR1 as SGHTA and CDR2 as FQGTGA. The CDR3 is made up of 15 amino acids. CDR3 bases: TGTGCCAGCAGCCAACAGGGGGCCGATAATTCACCCCTCCACTTT. Amino acid sequence: CASSQQGADNSPLHF.

This clonotype was seen ten or more times. V and J are TRBV20-1 and TRBJ2-1, with 14 positions matching TRBD2. The germline CDR1 and CDR2 sequences are DFQATT and SNEGSKA (reference sequence). This CDR3 spans 17 amino acids. V was pared by 4 bases and J by 2 bases, with 7 bases of the junction left unmatched. CDR3 sequence reads: CSAKGLAGVTPYNEQFF. CDR3 nucleotide sequence: TGCAGTGCTAAGGGACTAGCGGGGGTCACCCCCTACAATGAGCAGTTCTTC.